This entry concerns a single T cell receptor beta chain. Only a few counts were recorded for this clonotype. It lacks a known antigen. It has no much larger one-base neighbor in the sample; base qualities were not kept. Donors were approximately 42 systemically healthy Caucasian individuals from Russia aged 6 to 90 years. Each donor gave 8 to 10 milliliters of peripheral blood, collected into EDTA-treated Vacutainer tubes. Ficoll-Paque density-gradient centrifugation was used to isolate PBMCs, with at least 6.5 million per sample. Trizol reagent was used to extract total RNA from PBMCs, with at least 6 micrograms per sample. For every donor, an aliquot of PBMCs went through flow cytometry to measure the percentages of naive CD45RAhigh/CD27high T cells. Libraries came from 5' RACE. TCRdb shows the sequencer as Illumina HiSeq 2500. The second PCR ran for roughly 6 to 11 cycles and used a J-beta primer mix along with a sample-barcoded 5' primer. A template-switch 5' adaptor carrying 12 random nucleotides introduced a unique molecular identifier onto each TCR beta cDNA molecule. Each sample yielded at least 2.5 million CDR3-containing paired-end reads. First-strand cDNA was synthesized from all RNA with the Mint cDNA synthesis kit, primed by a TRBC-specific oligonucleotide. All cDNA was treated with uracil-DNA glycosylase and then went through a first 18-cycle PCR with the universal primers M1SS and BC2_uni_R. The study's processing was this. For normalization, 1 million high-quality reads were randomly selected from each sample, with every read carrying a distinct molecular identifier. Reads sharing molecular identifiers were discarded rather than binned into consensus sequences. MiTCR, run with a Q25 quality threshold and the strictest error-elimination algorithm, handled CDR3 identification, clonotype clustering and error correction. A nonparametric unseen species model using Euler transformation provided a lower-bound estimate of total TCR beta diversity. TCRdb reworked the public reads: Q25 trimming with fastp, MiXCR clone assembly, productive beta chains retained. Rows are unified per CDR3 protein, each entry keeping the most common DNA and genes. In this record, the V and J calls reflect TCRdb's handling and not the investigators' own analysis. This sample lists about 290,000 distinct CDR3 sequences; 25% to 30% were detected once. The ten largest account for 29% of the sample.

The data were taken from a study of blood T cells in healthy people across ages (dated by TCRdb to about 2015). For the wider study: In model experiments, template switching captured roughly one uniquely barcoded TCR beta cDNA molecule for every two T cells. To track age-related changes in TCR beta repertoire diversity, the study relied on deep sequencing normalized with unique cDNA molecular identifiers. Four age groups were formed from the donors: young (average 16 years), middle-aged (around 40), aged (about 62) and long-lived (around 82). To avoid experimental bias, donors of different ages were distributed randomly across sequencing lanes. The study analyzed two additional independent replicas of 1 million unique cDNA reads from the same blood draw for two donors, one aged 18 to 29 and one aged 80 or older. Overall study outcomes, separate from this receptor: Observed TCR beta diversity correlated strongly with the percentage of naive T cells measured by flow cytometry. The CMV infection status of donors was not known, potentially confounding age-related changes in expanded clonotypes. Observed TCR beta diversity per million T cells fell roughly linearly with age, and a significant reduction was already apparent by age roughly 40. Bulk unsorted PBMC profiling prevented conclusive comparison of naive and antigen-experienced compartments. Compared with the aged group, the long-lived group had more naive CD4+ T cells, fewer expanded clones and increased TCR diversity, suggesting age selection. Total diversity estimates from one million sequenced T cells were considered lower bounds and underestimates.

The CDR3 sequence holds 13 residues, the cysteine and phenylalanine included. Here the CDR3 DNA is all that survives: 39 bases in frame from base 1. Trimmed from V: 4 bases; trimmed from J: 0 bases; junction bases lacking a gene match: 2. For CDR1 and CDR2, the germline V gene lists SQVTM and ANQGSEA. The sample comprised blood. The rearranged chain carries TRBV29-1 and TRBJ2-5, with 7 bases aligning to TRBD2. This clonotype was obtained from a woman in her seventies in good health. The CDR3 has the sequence CSVAGGYQETQYF. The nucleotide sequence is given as TGCAGCGTTGCCGGGGGGTACCAAGAGACCCAGTACTTC.